A selection of T cell receptor beta chains follows, all from one sample in a study of blood T cell repertoires in COVID-19. Clones were read by immunoSEQ multiplex PCR, and TCRdb kept only the in-frame ones, dropping some. The table lists over 300,000 clones, approximately 88% of them singletons, with roughly 1.2% in the top ten. Sequenced sample: peripheral blood. The receptors here all came from a man aged 40-49 years with acute or convalescent COVID-19. CDR3s include the opening cysteine and the closing phenylalanine or tryptophan. A D gene is named only where the DNA matches it firmly. Size values are once, few and many counts, or a class for expanded clones, and some rows have none.

d_gene	v_gene	j_gene	abundance	CDR3aa	CDR3nt
TRBD2	TRBV5-1	TRBJ2-1	.	CASSLDVAGERDEQFF	TGCGCCAGCAGCTTGGACGTAGCGGGAGAGCGCGATGAGCAGTTCTTC
.	TRBV19	TRBJ2-1	.	CASSIRQGYNEQFF	TGTGCCAGTAGTATCCGGCAGGGTTACAATGAGCAGTTCTTC
TRBD1	TRBV6-5	TRBJ2-3	.	CASSTGGTDTQYF	TGTGCCAGCAGTACAGGGGGCACAGATACGCAGTATTTT
.	TRBV28	TRBJ1-2	few	CASSFRGAALYGYTF	TGTGCCAGCAGTTTCCGGGGGGCTGCCCTTTATGGCTACACCTTC
TRBD1	TRBV5-4	TRBJ2-7	.	CASSSNRGSYEQYF	TGTGCCAGCAGCTCGAACAGGGGGTCCTACGAGCAGTACTTC
.	TRBV5-6	TRBJ1-2	.	CASSWSGNNYGYTF	TGTGCCAGCAGCTGGTCAGGGAATAACTATGGCTACACCTTC
.	TRBV6-4	TRBJ2-1	once	CASSQDRFLSSYNEQFF	TGTGCCAGCAGCCAAGACAGGTTCTTGAGCTCCTACAATGAGCAGTTCTTC
TRBD1	TRBV28	TRBJ1-5	.	CASSAGTDHNQPQHF	TGTGCCAGCAGTGCCGGGACAGACCACAATCAGCCCCAGCATTTT
TRBD2	TRBV2	TRBJ2-2	.	CASSDGTSRTGELFF	TGTGCCAGCAGTGACGGGACTAGCCGCACCGGGGAGCTGTTTTTT
.	TRBV7-8	TRBJ1-6	once	CASGAGSYNSPLHF	TGTGCCAGCGGAGCGGGCTCCTATAATTCACCCCTCCACTTT
.	TRBV7-3	TRBJ2-1	.	CASSLGATRAINEQFF	TGTGCCAGCAGCTTAGGGGCGACTAGGGCCATCAATGAGCAGTTCTTC
TRBD1	TRBV6-1	TRBJ1-1	.	CASSDLEGAGGGTEAFF	TGTGCCAGCAGTGACTTAGAGGGGGCCGGTGGGGGAACTGAAGCTTTCTTT
.	TRBV4-1	TRBJ2-3	.	CASSPRRDTQYF	TGCGCCAGCAGCCCGAGGAGAGATACGCAGTATTTT
.	TRBV21-1	TRBJ2-1	.	CASSKIQDRQTIFF	TGTGCCAGCAGCAAAATACAGGACCGACAAACGATTTTCTTC
.	TRBV29-1	TRBJ1-1	.	CSVGGGEQPYTEAFF	TGCAGCGTTGGCGGGGGTGAACAGCCTTATACTGAAGCTTTCTTT
.	TRBV6-1	TRBJ1-2	.	CASSEMGRGDYGYTF	TGTGCCAGCAGTGAGATGGGGAGGGGAGACTATGGCTACACCTTC
.	TRBV5-1	TRBJ1-2	.	CASSLDSTEVYGYTF	TGCGCCAGCAGCTTGGATTCAACCGAGGTATATGGCTACACCTTC
.	TRBV19	TRBJ1-1	.	CASRATTGLLGTEAFF	TGTGCCAGCCGCGCGACTACAGGGCTACTGGGGACTGAAGCTTTCTTT
TRBD1	TRBV11-3	TRBJ2-5	.	CASSKRLGQGETQYF	TGTGCCAGCAGCAAACGACTAGGACAGGGGGAGACCCAGTACTTC
.	TRBV4-2	TRBJ2-1	once	CASSQEAEGVTDAWGINYNEQFF	TGTGCCAGCAGCCAAGAAGCGGAGGGAGTAACCGATGCTTGGGGGATAAACTACAATGAGCAGTTCTTC
.	TRBV5-1	TRBJ2-1	.	CASSLAAGSAYNEQFF	TGCGCCAGCAGCTTGGCCGCGGGGAGCGCGTACAATGAGCAGTTCTTC
TRBD1	TRBV7-2	TRBJ1-4	.	CASSKQGADEKLFF	TGTGCCAGCAGCAAACAGGGGGCTGATGAAAAACTGTTTTTT
.	TRBV6-6	TRBJ1-2	.	CASRKGGNYGYTF	TGTGCCAGCAGAAAAGGAGGGAACTATGGCTACACCTTC
.	TRBV28	TRBJ1-2	.	CASRPAVQGLNYGYTF	TGTGCCAGCAGGCCCGCGGTTCAGGGACTGAACTATGGCTACACCTTC
TRBD1	TRBV2	TRBJ2-1	.	CASRSQGARNEQFF	TGTGCCAGCAGATCACAGGGGGCGAGGAATGAGCAGTTCTTC
TRBD2	TRBV4-2	TRBJ2-3	many	CASSQATSGGGTDTQYF	TGTGCCAGCAGCCAAGCAACTAGCGGAGGGGGCACAGATACGCAGTATTTT
.	TRBV7-7	TRBJ2-5	once	CASSLNSRQETQYF	TGTGCTAGCAGCTTAAATAGCAGACAAGAGACCCAGTACTTC
TRBD2	TRBV9	TRBJ2-1	.	CASSVGTSGYNEQFF	TGTGCCAGCAGCGTAGGGACTAGCGGTTACAATGAGCAGTTCTTC
TRBD1	TRBV4-3	TRBJ2-1	.	CASSQAWTGSDEQFF	TGCGCCAGCAGCCAGGCCTGGACAGGGAGCGATGAGCAGTTCTTC
.	TRBV9	TRBJ1-3	once	CASSVVAGFGNTIYF	TGTGCCAGCAGCGTAGTGGCAGGGTTCGGAAACACCATATATTTT
.	TRBV29-1	TRBJ2-2	.	CSVERRVPGELFF	TGCAGCGTTGAACGACGGGTCCCCGGGGAGCTGTTTTTT
.	TRBV13	TRBJ1-4	.	CASSYGRGGAGEKLFF	TGTGCCAGCAGCTACGGACGTGGGGGGGCTGGTGAAAAACTGTTTTTT
TRBD1	TRBV28	TRBJ2-5	.	CASSLPSRDSNPKETQYF	TGTGCCAGCAGTCTACCTAGCCGGGACAGCAACCCTAAAGAGACCCAGTACTTC
TRBD2	TRBV6-6	TRBJ2-1	.	CASSSTSERPEQFF	TGTGCCAGCAGTTCGACTAGCGAAAGACCGGAGCAGTTCTTC
.	TRBV28	TRBJ1-5	.	CASSLIGGKQPQHF	TGTGCCAGCAGTTTAATTGGGGGGAAACAGCCCCAGCATTTT
TRBD2	TRBV7-3	TRBJ2-1	.	CASSSSGGAHNEQFF	TGTGCCAGCAGCTCTAGCGGGGGGGCTCACAATGAGCAGTTCTTC
TRBD2	TRBV19	TRBJ2-7	.	CASSPRGDDYEQYF	TGTGCCAGTAGTCCTCGGGGGGACGATTACGAGCAGTACTTC
.	TRBV12-3/TRBV12-4	TRBJ2-2	.	CASRVDGPGVLFF	TGTGCCAGCAGGGTCGATGGGCCCGGCGTGCTGTTTTTT
TRBD2	TRBV28	TRBJ2-1	.	CASSPPSGSVINNEQFF	TGTGCCAGCAGTCCCCCTAGCGGGAGCGTTATTAACAATGAGCAGTTCTTC
TRBD1	TRBV19	TRBJ2-7	few	CASSIGVGTGANEQYF	TGTGCCAGTAGTATCGGTGTGGGGACAGGGGCCAACGAGCAGTACTTC
.	TRBV29-1	TRBJ2-1	.	CSVERVEGPYNEQFF	TGCAGCGTTGAAAGGGTAGAGGGCCCCTACAATGAGCAGTTCTTC
TRBD1	TRBV2	TRBJ1-2	.	CASSESRDRDGYTF	TGTGCCAGCAGTGAATCCCGGGACAGGGACGGCTACACCTTC
TRBD2	TRBV7-6	TRBJ2-3	.	CASSSGTSGSTDTQYF	TGTGCCAGCAGCAGCGGGACTAGCGGGTCCACAGATACGCAGTATTTT
TRBD1	TRBV5-1	TRBJ1-1	once	CASSYDRGRVQNTEAFF	TGCGCCAGCAGCTACGACAGGGGGCGCGTCCAGAACACTGAAGCTTTCTTT
TRBD1	TRBV4-1	TRBJ2-2	.	CASSQSGTGGAGELFF	TGCGCCAGCAGCCAGTCCGGGACAGGGGGTGCCGGGGAGCTGTTTTTT
TRBD2	TRBV19	TRBJ2-3	.	CASGGGRLDTQYF	TGTGCCAGTGGTGGCGGGAGGTTAGATACGCAGTATTTT
TRBD1	TRBV4-1	TRBJ2-7	few	CASSQVSGTASYEQYF	TGCGCCAGCAGCCAAGTCTCCGGGACAGCCTCCTACGAGCAGTACTTC
TRBD1	TRBV5-4	TRBJ1-2	.	CASSPLDRVWEYGYTF	TGTGCCAGCAGCCCCCTGGACAGGGTGTGGGAGTATGGCTACACCTTC
TRBD2	TRBV11-2	TRBJ2-7	.	CASSLTGGRTSYYEQYF	TGTGCCAGCAGCCTGACGGGGGGACGGACCTCCTACTACGAGCAGTACTTC
.	TRBV6-5	TRBJ1-1	.	CASQAGYTEAFF	TGTGCCAGCCAGGCAGGATACACTGAAGCTTTCTTT
.	TRBV12-3/TRBV12-4	TRBJ1-1	.	CASTRALTEAFF	TGTGCCAGCACTCGAGCACTCACTGAAGCTTTCTTT
.	TRBV5-8	TRBJ1-5	once	CASSPPGRGNQPQHF	TGTGCCAGCAGCCCCCCTGGGAGGGGGAATCAGCCCCAGCATTTT
TRBD2	TRBV5-1	TRBJ2-3	.	CASSSGLAGGADTQYF	TGCGCCAGCAGCTCGGGACTAGCGGGAGGGGCCGATACGCAGTATTTT
TRBD1	TRBV10-3	TRBJ1-1	.	CAISLTGFSTEAFF	TGTGCCATCAGTTTGACAGGGTTTTCGACTGAAGCTTTCTTT
.	TRBV24-1	TRBJ1-2	.	CATSETGTWGDGYTF	TGTGCCACCAGTGAAACCGGGACGTGGGGGGATGGCTACACCTTC
.	TRBV7-6	TRBJ2-7	.	CASSLAHSYEQYF	TGTGCCAGCAGCTTAGCCCACTCCTACGAGCAGTACTTC
TRBD2	TRBV9	TRBJ2-7	once	CASSVETSGMVEQYF	TGTGCCAGCAGCGTAGAAACTAGCGGTATGGTCGAGCAGTACTTC
.	TRBV21-1	TRBJ2-1	.	CASSKVKQVLYNEQFF	TGTGCCAGCAGCAAAGTTAAACAGGTCCTCTACAATGAGCAGTTCTTC